This T cell receptor (beta chain) emerged from a study of naive and memory T cell subsets. This clonotype was recorded many times. The beta constant-region primer was an equimolar mix of two oligonucleotides covering TRBC1 and TRBC2. TCRdb fed the UMI-ligation and nested PCR reads into MiXCR, producing one record per CDR3 protein. Of tens of thousands of distinct CDR3 sequences listed, roughly 7.3% are singletons. After removal of 7 bases from V and 7 bases from J, the junction contained 13 bases not matched to a gene. CDR3 length: 16 residues. Germline CDR1 and CDR2: SGHTA and FQGNSA. Sequencing used central memory CD4+ T cells from blood. The chain joins TRBV7-2 to TRBJ2-3; 11 nucleotides line up with TRBD2. The clonotype comes from a human donor in good health. CDR3 amino acids: CASTPPLAGGRNTQYF. CDR3 nucleotides: TGTGCCAGCACCCCACCCCTAGCGGGGGGAAGGAATACGCAGTATTTT.